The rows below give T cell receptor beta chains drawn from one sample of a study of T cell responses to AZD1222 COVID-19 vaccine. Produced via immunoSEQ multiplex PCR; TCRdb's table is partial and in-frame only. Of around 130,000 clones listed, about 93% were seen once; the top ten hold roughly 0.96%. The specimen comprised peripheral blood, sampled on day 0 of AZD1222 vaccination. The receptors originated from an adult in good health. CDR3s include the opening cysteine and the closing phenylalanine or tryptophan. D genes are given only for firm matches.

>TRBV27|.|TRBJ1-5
CASSFVVGQPQHF
TGTGCCAGCAGTTTTGTCGTGGGGCAGCCCCAGCATTTT
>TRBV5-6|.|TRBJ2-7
CASSGASYEQYF
TGTGCCAGCAGCGGGGCCTCCTACGAGCAGTACTTC
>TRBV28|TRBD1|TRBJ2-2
CASSRRDRDTGELFF
TGTGCCAGCAGCCGGCGGGACAGGGACACCGGGGAGCTGTTTTTT
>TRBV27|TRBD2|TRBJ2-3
CASSFERGERDTQYF
TGTGCCAGCAGTTTTGAGCGGGGGGAGCGAGATACGCAGTATTTT
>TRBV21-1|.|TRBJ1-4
CASSKGPGVGEKLFF
TGTGCCAGCAGCAAAGGGCCAGGGGTTGGGGAAAAACTGTTTTTT
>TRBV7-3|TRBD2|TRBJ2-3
CASSSLAGADTQYF
TGTGCCAGCAGCTCGCTAGCGGGGGCAGATACGCAGTATTTT
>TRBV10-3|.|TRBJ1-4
CAIRAPGSEKLFF
TGTGCCATCAGGGCCCCGGGAAGCGAAAAACTGTTTTTT
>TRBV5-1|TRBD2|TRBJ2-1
CASRSGTSVVNEQFF
TGCGCCAGCAGGTCCGGGACTAGCGTGGTAAATGAGCAGTTCTTC
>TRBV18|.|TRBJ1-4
CASSPILGASEKLFF
TGTGCCAGCTCACCAATATTGGGGGCAAGTGAAAAACTGTTTTTT
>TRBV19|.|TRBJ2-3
CATRDFTDTQYF
TGTGCCACCCGGGACTTCACAGATACGCAGTATTTT